A selection of T cell receptor beta chains follows, all from one sample in a study of human T cells and chemical hapten exposure. One entry per CDR3 protein, called by TCRdb with MiXCR from the RACE reads. The sample carries tens of thousands of distinct CDR3 sequences, around 9% recorded once. What was sequenced was whole blood. These receptors were collected from a female donor in good health. Some clones in this sample may be carry-over from other donors' samples. Each CDR3 is given with its conserved first and last residue. D genes are given only for firm matches. Clone size is stated in some rows and not others, as once, few, many or a class when expanded.

clone_size | j_call | d_call | v_call | cdr3_nt | cdr3_aa
many | TRBJ2-7 | TRBD1 | TRBV27 | TGTGCCAGCAGTTTAGGCCCCGCAGGGGGCTACGAGCAGTACTTC | CASSLGPAGGYEQYF
many | TRBJ2-3 | NA | TRBV2 | TGTGCCAGCAGTGGGACTTCCGATACGCAGTATTTT | CASSGTSDTQYF
many | TRBJ1-2 | NA | TRBV7-9 | TGTGCCAGCAGCTTGGAGGAGTCCTCTGGCTACACCTTC | CASSLEESSGYTF
NA | TRBJ2-3 | TRBD2 | TRBV20-1 | TGCAGTGCTAGAGAAAGACTAGCGGGAAGGACAGATACGCAGTATTTT | CSARERLAGRTDTQYF
few | TRBJ2-5 | TRBD2 | TRBV7-9 | TGTGCCAGCGGGGGACTAGCATTTGAGACCCAGTACTTC | CASGGLAFETQYF
NA | TRBJ1-5 | NA | TRBV7-2 | TGTGCCAGCATTTCCGGGGGTAGCAATCAGCCCCAGCATTTT | CASISGGSNQPQHF
few | TRBJ1-6 | NA | TRBV19 | TGTGCCAGTAGTTGGGGGCAGAATTCACCCCTCCACTTT | CASSWGQNSPLHF
few | TRBJ2-7 | TRBD2 | TRBV11-2 | TGTGCCAGCAGTCTAAGTGGGCTAGCGGGAGGTACCTACGAGCAGTACTTC | CASSLSGLAGGTYEQYF
few | TRBJ2-7 | NA | TRBV7-2 | TGTGCCAGCAGCTTAGCAGGGACCTACGAGCAGTACTTC | CASSLAGTYEQYF
NA | TRBJ2-6 | NA | TRBV28 | TGTGCCAGCAGTTTATATCTTCTGTCGGGATCCGGGGCCAACGTCCTGACTTTC | CASSLYLLSGSGANVLTF
few | TRBJ2-1 | TRBD2 | TRBV14 | TGTGCCAGCAGCCCGGGACTAGCGGGGGGAGGTGAGCAGTTCTTC | CASSPGLAGGGEQFF
few | TRBJ1-4 | NA | TRBV12-3/TRBV12-4 | TGTGCCACCAGACAGCTTAATGAAAAACTGTTTTTT | CATRQLNEKLFF
NA | TRBJ2-4 | NA | TRBV2 | TGTGCCAGCATGCCACTAGCCAAAAACATTCAGTACTTC | CASMPLAKNIQYF
NA | TRBJ1-5 | NA | TRBV28 | TGTGCCAGCAGTTTACAGGGGCTGGGTAATCAGCCCAAGCATTTT | CASSLQGLGNQPKHF
many | TRBJ2-3 | NA | TRBV3-1 | TGTGCCAGCAGCCAAGATTTTAGGGACACAGATACGCAGTATTTT | CASSQDFRDTDTQYF
NA | TRBJ2-5 | NA | TRBV5-1 | TGCGCCAGCAGAAAGGACGGCGCAGGGACCCAGTACTTC | CASRKDGAGTQYF
NA | TRBJ2-3 | NA | TRBV7-2 | TGTGCCAGCAGCTTGTCTTCCCGCACAGATACGCAGTATTTT | CASSLSSRTDTQYF
NA | TRBJ2-3 | NA | TRBV2 | TGTGCCAGCAGTTGGAGAACCACAGATACGCAGTATTTT | CASSWRTTDTQYF
NA | TRBJ2-3 | NA | TRBV7-6 | TGTGCCAGCAGCACACAGACCACAGATACGCAGTATTTT | CASSTQTTDTQYF
few | TRBJ1-1 | TRBD1 | TRBV12-3/TRBV12-4 | TGTGCCAGCAGTCCCGACAGGGAGGCTGAAGCTTTCTTT | CASSPDREAEAFF
NA | TRBJ2-1 | NA | TRBV6-1 | TGTGCCACCCTAATCCGGCATGCTCCCTCGGGTGCCGGGTTCTTC | CATLIRHAPSGAGFF
many | TRBJ1-1 | TRBD1 | TRBV12-3/TRBV12-4 | TGTGCCAGCAGTTTTACGACAGGGAGGGGTGAAGCTTTCTTT | CASSFTTGRGEAFF
many | TRBJ2-1 | TRBD2 | TRBV6-1 | TGTGCCAGCAGTGAAGAAAGGCTAGCGGCCGGTGAGCAGTTCTTC | CASSEERLAAGEQFF
few | TRBJ1-5 | NA | TRBV28 | TGTGCCAGCAGTTTGTGGGGACTTATCAGCAATCAGCCCCAGCATTTT | CASSLWGLISNQPQHF
few | TRBJ1-1 | NA | TRBV29-1 | TGCAGCGCTACCAGGACAGAAAACACTGAAGCTTTCTTT | CSATRTENTEAFF
many | TRBJ2-3 | TRBD1 | TRBV28 | TGTGCCAGCACAGGGGGCGCAGATACGCAGTATTTT | CASTGGADTQYF
few | TRBJ2-6 | NA | TRBV11-2 | TGTGCCAGCAGCCCCCAGGGGATAGGGGCCAACGTCCTGACTTTC | CASSPQGIGANVLTF
many | TRBJ2-7 | NA | TRBV5-1 | TGCGCCAGCAGCTTGCAGCTCCGGAGTTTAGACGAGCAGTACTTC | CASSLQLRSLDEQYF
few | TRBJ2-3 | TRBD2 | TRBV6-1 | TGTGCCAGCAGTGACAGGACTAGATCGGACACAGATACGCAGTATTTT | CASSDRTRSDTDTQYF
NA | TRBJ2-1 | TRBD2 | TRBV6-2/TRBV6-3 | TGTGCCAGCATTTCGAGCGGGAGGTCCTACAATGAGCAGTTCTTC | CASISSGRSYNEQFF
many | TRBJ2-3 | NA | TRBV7-2 | TGTGCCAGCAGCTTAATGGCGATTAGCACAGATACGCAGTATTTT | CASSLMAISTDTQYF
few | TRBJ2-7 | NA | TRBV13 | TGTGCCAGCAGTAGGGGTCCCGGCTACGAGCAGTACTTC | CASSRGPGYEQYF
few | TRBJ2-2 | TRBD2 | TRBV7-2 | TGTGCCAGCACCCACAAGCGGGGTGTCGGGGAGCTGTTTTTT | CASTHKRGVGELFF
many | TRBJ1-5 | TRBD1 | TRBV29-1 | TGCAGCGTTAAGGACAGGGACAATCAGCCCCAGCATTTT | CSVKDRDNQPQHF
many | TRBJ2-4 | NA | TRBV23-1 | TGCGCCAGCAGTCAACTCGGACAGTCCAAAAACATTCAGTACTTC | CASSQLGQSKNIQYF
few | TRBJ2-1 | NA | TRBV15 | TGTGCCACCAGCACCTTGAGGGATCCTTACAATGAGCAGTTCTTC | CATSTLRDPYNEQFF
NA | TRBJ2-1 | TRBD2 | TRBV7-9 | TGTGCCAGCAGTCCGGGACTAGACAATGAGCAGTTCTTC | CASSPGLDNEQFF
NA | TRBJ1-4 | NA | TRBV5-1 | TGCGCCAGCAGCTTGGAGGGGTTGGTTAATGAAAAACTGTTTTTT | CASSLEGLVNEKLFF
NA | TRBJ2-1 | NA | TRBV14 | TGTGCCAGCAGCCAAGGCGGGCCCCCGAGGAATGAGCAGTTCTTC | CASSQGGPPRNEQFF
NA | TRBJ2-7 | TRBD2 | TRBV7-6 | TGTGCCAGCAGCTTAGCGCTCCAGACTAGCGGGCCACTTTCCTACGAGCAGTACTTC | CASSLALQTSGPLSYEQYF
many | TRBJ2-2 | TRBD1 | TRBV29-1 | TGCAGCGTTCCCCAGGGGGTAGGGACGGCCGGGGAGCTGTTTTTT | CSVPQGVGTAGELFF
few | TRBJ2-7 | TRBD1 | TRBV27 | TGTGCCAGCAGTGTACAGGGGGCGGCCTACGAGCAGTACTTC | CASSVQGAAYEQYF
few | TRBJ2-4 | TRBD1 | TRBV28 | TGTGCCAGCAGTGTAACCGGGACAGGGTCCAAAAACATTCAGTACTTC | CASSVTGTGSKNIQYF
many | TRBJ2-6 | TRBD1 | TRBV28 | TGTGCCAGCAGGGGACAGGACTACTCTGGGGCCAACGTCCTGACTTTC | CASRGQDYSGANVLTF
many | TRBJ2-1 | NA | TRBV7-9 | TGTGCCAGCAGCAACTCCGGGACCTCCAAGCAGTTCTTC | CASSNSGTSKQFF
NA | TRBJ1-1 | NA | TRBV6-1 | TGTGCCAGCCGGACGGCCTCGCGAGGGGTAACTGAAGCTTTCTTT | CASRTASRGVTEAFF
NA | TRBJ2-1 | TRBD2 | TRBV20-1 | TGCAGTGCTAGAGAAGACGAGAGGACTAGCGGGAGCTTATACAATGAGCAGTTCTTC | CSAREDERTSGSLYNEQFF
few | TRBJ1-1 | NA | TRBV28 | TGTGCCAGCAGTTTATGGGGACGGGTGGAAGCTTTCTTT | CASSLWGRVEAFF